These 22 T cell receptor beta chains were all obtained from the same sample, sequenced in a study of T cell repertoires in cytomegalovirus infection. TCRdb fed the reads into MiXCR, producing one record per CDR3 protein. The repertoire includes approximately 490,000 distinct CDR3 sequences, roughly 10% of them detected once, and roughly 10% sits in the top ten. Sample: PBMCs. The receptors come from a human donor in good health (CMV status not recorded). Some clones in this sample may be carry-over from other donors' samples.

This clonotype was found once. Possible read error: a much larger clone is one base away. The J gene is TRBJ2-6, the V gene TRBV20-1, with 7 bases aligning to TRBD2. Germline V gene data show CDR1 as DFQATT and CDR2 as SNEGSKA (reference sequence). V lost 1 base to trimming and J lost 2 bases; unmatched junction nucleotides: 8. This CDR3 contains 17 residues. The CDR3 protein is CSARVRAGEPGANVLTF. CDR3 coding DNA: TGCAGTGCTAGAGTGAGGGCGGGGGAGCCTGGGGCCAACGTCCTGACTTTC.

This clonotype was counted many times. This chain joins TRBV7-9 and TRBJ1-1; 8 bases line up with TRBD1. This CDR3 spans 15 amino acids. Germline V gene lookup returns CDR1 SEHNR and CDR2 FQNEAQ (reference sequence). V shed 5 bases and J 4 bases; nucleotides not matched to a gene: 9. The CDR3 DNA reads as TGTGCCAGCAGCGCCCAGGGGGCGCGAGGCACTGAAGCTTTCTTT. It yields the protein CASSAQGARGTEAFF.

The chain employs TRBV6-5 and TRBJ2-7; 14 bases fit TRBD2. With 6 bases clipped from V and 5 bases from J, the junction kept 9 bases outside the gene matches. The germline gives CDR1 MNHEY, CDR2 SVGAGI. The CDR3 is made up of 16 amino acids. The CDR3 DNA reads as TGTGCCAGCAGCCGACTAGCGGGAGGGCCCCTAGACGAGCAGTACTTC. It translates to CASSRLAGGPLDEQYF.

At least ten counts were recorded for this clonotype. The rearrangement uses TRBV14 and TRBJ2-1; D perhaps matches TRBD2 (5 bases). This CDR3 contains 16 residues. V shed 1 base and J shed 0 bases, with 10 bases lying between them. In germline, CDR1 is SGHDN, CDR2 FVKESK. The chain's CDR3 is CASSQVRASSYNEQFF. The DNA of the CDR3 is TGTGCCAGCAGCCAAGTGAGGGCCAGCTCCTACAATGAGCAGTTCTTC.

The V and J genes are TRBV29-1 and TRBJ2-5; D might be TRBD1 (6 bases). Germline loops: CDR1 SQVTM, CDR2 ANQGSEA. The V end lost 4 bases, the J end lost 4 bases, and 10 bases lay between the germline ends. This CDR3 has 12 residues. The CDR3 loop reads CSVAQGPETQYF. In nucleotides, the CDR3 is TGCAGCGTTGCACAGGGCCCAGAGACCCAGTACTTC. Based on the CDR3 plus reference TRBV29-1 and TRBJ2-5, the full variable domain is SAVISQKPSRDICQRGTSLTIQCQVDSQVTMMFWYRQQPGQSLTLIATANQGSEATYESGFVIDKFPISRPNLTFSTLTVSNMSPEDSSIYLCSVAQGPETQYFGPGTRLLVL.

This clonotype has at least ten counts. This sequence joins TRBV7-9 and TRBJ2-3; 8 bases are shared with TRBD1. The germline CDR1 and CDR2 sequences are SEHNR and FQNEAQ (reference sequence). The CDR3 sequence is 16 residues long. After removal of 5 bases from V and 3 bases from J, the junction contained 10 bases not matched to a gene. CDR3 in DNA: TGTGCCAGCAGCCCAGGGACTCACAGGGGGACAGATACGCAGTATTTT. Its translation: CASSPGTHRGTDTQYF. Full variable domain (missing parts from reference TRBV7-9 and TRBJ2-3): DTGVSQNPRHKITKRGQNVTFRCDPISEHNRLYWYRQTLGQGPEFLTYFQNEAQLEKSRLLSDRFSAERPKGSFSTLEIQRTEQGDSAMYLCASSPGTHRGTDTQYFGPGTRLTVL.

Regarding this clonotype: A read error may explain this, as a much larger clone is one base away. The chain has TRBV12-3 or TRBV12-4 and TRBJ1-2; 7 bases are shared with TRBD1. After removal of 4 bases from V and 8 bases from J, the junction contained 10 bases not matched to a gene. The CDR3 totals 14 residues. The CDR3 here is CASSSGGHILGYTF. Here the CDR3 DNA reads TGTGCCAGCAGTTCAGGGGGGCACATACTAGGCTACACCTTC.

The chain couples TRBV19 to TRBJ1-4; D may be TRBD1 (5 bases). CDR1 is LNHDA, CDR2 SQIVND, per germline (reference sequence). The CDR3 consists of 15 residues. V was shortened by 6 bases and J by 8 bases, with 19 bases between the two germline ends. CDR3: CASRNPGLLEEKLFF. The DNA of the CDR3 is TGTGCCAGTAGGAACCCGGGGCTCCTAGAGGAAAAACTGTTTTTT.

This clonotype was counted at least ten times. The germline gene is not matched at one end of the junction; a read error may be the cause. CDR3: CASSSRARRVF. CDR3 DNA: TGTGCCAGCAGCTCCCGGGCCCGGAGGGTATTC. The chain couples TRBV7-2 to TRBJ2-1; possibly TRBD2 for D (6 bases). This CDR3 comprises 11 residues. Germline CDR1 SGHTA, CDR2 FQGNSA.

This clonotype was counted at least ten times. The CDR3 protein is CASSRDETGYSEKLFF. The CDR3 DNA is TGCGCCAGCAGCCGAGACGAAACAGGGTATAGTGAAAAACTGTTTTTT. V and J are TRBV4-1 and TRBJ1-4; weak D call: TRBD1 (6 bases). Trimming removed 4 bases at V and 7 bases at J, with 19 bases between. Germline CDR1 is MGHRA and CDR2 is YSYEKL. This CDR3 is built from 16 residues.

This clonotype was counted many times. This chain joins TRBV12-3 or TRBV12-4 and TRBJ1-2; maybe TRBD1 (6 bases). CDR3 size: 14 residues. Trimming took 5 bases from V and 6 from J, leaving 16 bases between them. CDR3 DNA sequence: TGTGCCAGCAGTCTGCCAGGGGTTAGTAATGGCTACACCTTC. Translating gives CASSLPGVSNGYTF.

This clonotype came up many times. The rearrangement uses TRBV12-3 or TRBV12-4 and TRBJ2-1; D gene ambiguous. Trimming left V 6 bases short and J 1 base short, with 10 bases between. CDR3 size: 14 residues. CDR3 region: CASRPTSSYNEQFF. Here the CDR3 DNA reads TGTGCCAGCAGGCCGACCAGTTCCTACAATGAGCAGTTCTTC.

The DNA of the CDR3 is TGTGCCAGCAGCCAGCGAGCGGGAGGGGGGCGCTACGAGCAGTACTTC. Translating it yields CASSQRAGGGRYEQYF. The chain recombines TRBV3-1 with TRBJ2-7; 10 nucleotides align to TRBD2. The CDR3 runs to 16 residues. Germline CDR1 is LGHDT and CDR2 is YNNKEL (reference sequence). V shed 3 bases, J shed 3 bases, and the junction held 8 bases outside the gene matches.

The CDR3 loop reads CASTVAGSGGNQPQHF. CDR3 sequence (DNA): TGTGCCAGCACGGTTGCAGGGTCGGGCGGCAATCAGCCCCAGCATTTT. The chain combines TRBV27 with TRBJ1-5, with D perhaps matching TRBD1 (5 bases). V was pared by 7 bases and J by 2 bases, with 18 bases between. Germline CDR1 MNHEY, CDR2 SMNVEV (reference sequence). The CDR3 runs 16 residues.

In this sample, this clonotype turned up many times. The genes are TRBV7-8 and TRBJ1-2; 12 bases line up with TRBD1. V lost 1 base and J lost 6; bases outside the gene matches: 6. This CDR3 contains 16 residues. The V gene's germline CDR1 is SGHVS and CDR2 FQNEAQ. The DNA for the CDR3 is TGTGCCAGCAGCTTAGTGGGGACAGGGGGCGTAGATGGCTACACCTTC. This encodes CASSLVGTGGVDGYTF.

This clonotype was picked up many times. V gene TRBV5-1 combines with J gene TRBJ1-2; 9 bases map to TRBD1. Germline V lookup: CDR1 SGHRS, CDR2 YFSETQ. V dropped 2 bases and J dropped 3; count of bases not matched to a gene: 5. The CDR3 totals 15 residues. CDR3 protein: CASSFGQGTDYGYTF. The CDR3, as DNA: TGCGCCAGCAGCTTTGGACAGGGGACAGACTATGGCTACACCTTC.

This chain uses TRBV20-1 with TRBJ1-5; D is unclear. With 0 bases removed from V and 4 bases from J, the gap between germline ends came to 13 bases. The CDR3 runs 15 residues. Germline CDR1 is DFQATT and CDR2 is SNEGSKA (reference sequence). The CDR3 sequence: CSARDRVPGNQPQHF. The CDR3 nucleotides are TGCAGTGCTAGAGATCGGGTACCGGGGAATCAGCCCCAGCATTTT.

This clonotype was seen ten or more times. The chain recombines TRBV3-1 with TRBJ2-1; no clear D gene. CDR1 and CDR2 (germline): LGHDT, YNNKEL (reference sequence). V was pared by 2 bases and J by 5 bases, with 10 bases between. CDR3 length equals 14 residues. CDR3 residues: CASSQYQQNNEQFF. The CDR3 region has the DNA TGTGCCAGCAGCCAATATCAACAAAACAATGAGCAGTTCTTC.

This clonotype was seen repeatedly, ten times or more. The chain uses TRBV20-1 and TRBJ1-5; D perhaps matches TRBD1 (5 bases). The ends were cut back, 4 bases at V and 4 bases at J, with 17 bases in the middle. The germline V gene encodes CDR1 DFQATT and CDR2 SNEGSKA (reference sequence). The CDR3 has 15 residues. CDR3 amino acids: CSAMPVGTINQPQHF. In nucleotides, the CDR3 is TGCAGTGCTATGCCAGTAGGGACCATTAATCAGCCCCAGCATTTT.

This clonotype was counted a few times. The CDR3 DNA is TGTGCCATCAGTGAGTTCGACGATGAGCAGTTCTTC. Encoded protein: CAISEFDDEQFF. The chain has TRBV10-3 and TRBJ2-1; D call uncertain. Trimming removed 1 base from V and 8 bases from J, with 6 bases in between. The CDR3 is 12 amino acids. Germline-derived CDR1 and CDR2 are ENHRY and SYGVKD.

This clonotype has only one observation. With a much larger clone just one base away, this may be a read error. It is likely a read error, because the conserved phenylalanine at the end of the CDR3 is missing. In DNA form, the CDR3 reads TGCAGTGCAAGACTAGCGGGAGAGGGCGAGCAGTACTAC. This sequence encodes CSARLAGEGEQYY. The chain is built from TRBV20-1 and TRBJ2-7; TRBD2 aligns across 12 bases. The CDR3 is made up of 13 amino acids. The germline V gene has CDR1 DFQATT and CDR2 SNEGSKA (reference sequence). Trimming cost V 6 bases and J 6 bases; bases outside gene matches: 6.

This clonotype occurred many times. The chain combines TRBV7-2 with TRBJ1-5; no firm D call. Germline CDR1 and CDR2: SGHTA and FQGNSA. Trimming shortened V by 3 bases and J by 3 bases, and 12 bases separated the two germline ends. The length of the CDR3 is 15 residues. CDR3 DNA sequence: TGTGCCAGCAGCTTTATTGACGGCTACAATCAGCCCCAGCATTTT. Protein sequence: CASSFIDGYNQPQHF.